A single sample is the source of the 26 T cell receptor beta chains below, sequenced in a study of response to subunit inactivated influenza vaccine. TCRdb fed the RT-PCR reads into MiXCR, producing one record per CDR3 protein. Among 450,000 to 600,000 distinct CDR3 sequences listed, approximately 7.1% were seen once. This material consisted of PBMCs from blood, taken roughly 24 months after vaccination. The source of these receptors is a man between 50 and 69 years old who received an inactivated influenza vaccine.

The table lists this clonotype with a few counts. V usage is TRBV30 and J usage is TRBJ2-7; D is perhaps TRBD2 (6 bases). CDR1 and CDR2 from the germline V gene are GTSNPN and SVGIG (reference sequence). V was shortened by 1 base and J by 2 bases, with 15 bases between the two germline ends. This CDR3 spans 15 amino acids. CDR3 DNA: TGTGCCTGGAGTGCCGGGGGTAGCGCGACCTACGAGCAGTACTTC. This sequence encodes CAWSAGGSATYEQYF.

This clonotype was observed a handful of times. The chain employs TRBV11-2 and TRBJ2-3; D gene uncertain. The germline V gene encodes CDR1 SGHAT and CDR2 FQNNGV. The CDR3 runs 13 residues. Trimming shortened V by 6 bases and J by 2 bases, and 9 bases separated the two germline ends. The CDR3 spells CASRVTNTDTQYF. The CDR3 DNA reads TGTGCCAGCAGAGTCACTAACACAGATACGCAGTATTTT.

This clonotype was picked up many times. This sequence joins TRBV30 and TRBJ2-7, with a possible D match to TRBD1 (6 bases). Germline values: CDR1 GTSNPN, CDR2 SVGIG (reference sequence). The CDR3 is 14 amino acids. V lost 2 bases, J lost 2 bases, and 13 bases lay in between. Here the CDR3 DNA reads TGTGCCTGGAGTCCCTTGGACAGCCCCTACGAGCAGTACTTC. Protein: CAWSPLDSPYEQYF.

This chain uses TRBV20-1 with TRBJ2-1; D possibly corresponds to TRBD2 (5 bases). The CDR3 covers 17 residues. Trimming pared 2 bases from V and 2 bases from J, leaving 19 bases between. Looked up from germline, CDR1 is DFQATT and CDR2 is SNEGSKA (reference sequence). CDR3 nucleotide sequence: TGCAGTGCTAGATCGATAGCTGGACCGGAGGCCTACAATGAGCAGTTCTTC. Encoded protein: CSARSIAGPEAYNEQFF.

This clonotype has a handful of counts. The chain uses TRBV4-3 and TRBJ2-7; 9 bases agree with TRBD1. The CDR3 covers 15 residues. Looked up from germline, CDR1 is LGHNA and CDR2 is YSLEER. Germline trimming cut 2 bases from V and 4 bases from J; bases unmatched to any gene: 6. Written as DNA, the CDR3 is TGCGCCAGCAGCCAAACCGGGACAGGGAGATACGAGCAGTACTTC. This sequence encodes CASSQTGTGRYEQYF.

This clonotype was observed at least ten times. The V call is TRBV10-3, the J call TRBJ2-1; no definite D call. CDR1 is ENHRY and CDR2 is SYGVKD in the germline V gene. The CDR3 consists of 12 residues. Deletions cut 7 bases from V and 6 bases from J, with 10 bases between. CDR3 DNA sequence: TGTGCCATCATGTCCCTCGGCAATGAGCAGTTCTTC. Residues: CAIMSLGNEQFF.

This clonotype was counted between two and nine times. The chain recombines TRBV20-1 with TRBJ1-5; no definite D call. The germline gives CDR1 DFQATT, CDR2 SNEGSKA (reference sequence). Trimming stripped 5 bases from V and 4 bases from J, with 21 bases between. The CDR3 has 16 residues. DNA for the CDR3: TGCAGTGCTCAACCCCCAACCGGCGATTTTAATCAGCCCCAGCATTTT. Translation gives CSAQPPTGDFNQPQHF.

This clonotype was counted only a few times. CDR3 in DNA: TGTGCCAGCAGCCAAGCACAGGGAAATCAGCCCCAGCATTTT. Translation: CASSQAQGNQPQHF. The chain employs TRBV4-2 and TRBJ1-5, with D possibly TRBD1 on 6 matching bases. Trimming pared 1 base from V and 4 bases from J, leaving 8 bases between. Germline V gene lookup returns CDR1 LGHNA and CDR2 YNFKEQ. This CDR3 region has 14 residues.

The chain has TRBV12-3 or TRBV12-4 and TRBJ2-1, with TRBD2 identical over 14 bases. The CDR3 runs to 16 residues. V gave up 6 bases and J gave up 4 bases; unmatched junction bases: 5. DNA of the CDR3: TGTGCCAGCAGGGGGACTAGCGGGGGCTTTTACAATGAGCAGTTCTTC. Amino acid sequence: CASRGTSGGFYNEQFF.

The table lists this clonotype with many counts. V usage is TRBV5-1 and J usage is TRBJ1-3; TRBD1 matches 8 bases. V lost 4 bases to trimming and J lost 3 bases; unmatched junction nucleotides: 3. Germline CDR1 reads SGHRS; CDR2 reads YFSETQ. CDR3 length: 14 residues. This CDR3 is CASSHGQGGNTIYF. CDR3 bases: TGCGCCAGCAGCCATGGACAGGGTGGAAACACCATATATTTT.

This clonotype was counted at least ten times. The V gene is TRBV9, the J gene TRBJ2-2; TRBD1 is a possible D gene (5 bases). The germline V gene has CDR1 SGDLS and CDR2 YYNGEE. This CDR3 comprises 15 residues. With 4 bases removed from V and 5 bases from J, the gap between germline ends came to 15 bases. CDR3 residues: CASSPQGVPTGELFF. The DNA of the CDR3 is TGTGCCAGCAGCCCCCAAGGGGTTCCGACCGGGGAGCTGTTTTTT.

This clonotype was seen a handful of times. The rearrangement joins TRBV7-9 to TRBJ2-5, with 8 bases lining up with TRBD2. Germline V CDR1 and CDR2: SEHNR, FQNEAQ (reference sequence). The V segment lost 5 bases and the J segment 5 bases; nucleotides outside the gene matches: 7. This CDR3 region has 14 residues. The DNA of the CDR3 is TGTGCCAGCAGCAATCTAGCGGGCGGGGAGACCCAGTACTTC. It codes for CASSNLAGGETQYF.

Many counts were recorded for this clonotype. DNA of the CDR3: TGCAGTGCTAGAGACCTGGGTTCGGGGTCCCAAGAGACCCAGTACTTC. Its translation is CSARDLGSGSQETQYF. The rearrangement joins TRBV20-1 to TRBJ2-5; possible D gene TRBD2, 5 bases. Germline V gene lookup returns CDR1 DFQATT and CDR2 SNEGSKA (reference sequence). With 0 bases removed from V and 1 base from J, the gap between germline ends came to 15 bases. The CDR3 covers 16 residues.

The chain uses TRBV20-1 and TRBJ2-3, with 8 bases fitting TRBD1. Germline-derived CDR1 and CDR2 are DFQATT and SNEGSKA (reference sequence). J gave up 4 bases and V 6 bases, and 18 bases lay outside the gene matches. The CDR3 covers 17 residues. CDR3: CSAKPGQVLASADTQYF. The CDR3 DNA follows: TGCAGTGCAAAGCCGGGACAGGTCCTAGCCAGCGCAGATACGCAGTATTTT.

The rearrangement links TRBV18 to TRBJ1-6; D call uncertain. Germline CDR1 and CDR2: KGHSH and LQKENI. Trimming left V 3 bases short and J 8 bases short, with 8 bases between. The CDR3 spans 13 residues. The CDR3 DNA follows: TGTGCCAGCTCACCCCAGGCTGATTCACCCCTCCACTTT. Its translation: CASSPQADSPLHF.

This clonotype came up many times. The V gene is TRBV29-1, the J gene TRBJ1-4; no clear D gene. The CDR3 contains 13 residues. Germline CDR1 SQVTM, CDR2 ANQGSEA. Trimming took 5 bases from V and 7 from J, leaving 14 bases between them. CDR3: CSVLGPDGEKLFF. In DNA, the CDR3 is TGCAGCGTTTTAGGGCCGGACGGTGAAAAACTGTTTTTT. Combining the CDR3 with reference TRBV29-1 and TRBJ1-4 gives the whole variable domain SAVISQKPSRDICQRGTSLTIQCQVDSQVTMMFWYRQQPGQSLTLIATANQGSEATYESGFVIDKFPISRPNLTFSTLTVSNMSPEDSSIYLCSVLGPDGEKLFFGSGTQLSVL.

V usage is TRBV12-3 or TRBV12-4 and J usage is TRBJ1-1; D might be TRBD1 (5 bases). This CDR3 is 14 amino acids long. The V gene lost 3 bases and the J gene lost 5 bases, with 13 bases spanning the gap. CDR3 loop: CASSFRDLRTEAFF. DNA for the CDR3: TGTGCCAGCAGTTTCAGGGACCTGAGGACTGAAGCTTTCTTT.

In its sample, this clonotype was seen a few times. The chain links TRBV7-9 to TRBJ2-1; D not certain. Per the germline V gene, CDR1 is SEHNR and CDR2 is FQNEAQ (reference sequence). The CDR3 covers 13 residues. Trimming removed 4 bases from V and 8 bases from J, with 12 bases in between. The CDR3 sequence: CASSSAGSDEQFF. CDR3 DNA: TGTGCCAGCAGCTCAGCCGGGTCCGATGAGCAGTTCTTC.

On this clonotype itself: One junction end disagrees with the germline gene, perhaps due to a read error. This chain connects TRBV20-1 to TRBJ2-7; possible D gene TRBD1, 5 bases. Germline CDR1 and CDR2: DFQATT and SNEGSKA (reference sequence). The CDR3 is 11 residues long. The CDR3 loop reads CSARTDTSHLF. The CDR3 bases are TGCAGTGCTAGAACGGACACTTCTCATCTCTTC.

This clonotype has just a few counts. The chain combines TRBV27 with TRBJ2-7; 9 bases are shared with TRBD2. Germline CDR1 MNHEY, CDR2 SMNVEV (reference sequence). With V trimmed by 5 bases and J by 3 bases, 14 bases remained unmatched. The CDR3 is made up of 17 amino acids. CDR3 loop: CASSPREGIAGVYEQYF. The CDR3 DNA sequence: TGTGCCAGCAGTCCCAGGGAGGGTATAGCGGGGGTCTACGAGCAGTACTTC.

In its sample, this clonotype was seen a few times. The V gene is TRBV10-3, the J gene TRBJ1-2; D is ambiguous. Trimming took 5 bases from V and 3 from J, leaving 16 bases between them. CDR1 and CDR2 (germline): ENHRY, SYGVKD. The CDR3 has 15 amino acids. CDR3 residues: CAISKDPNQDYGYTF. Written as DNA, the CDR3 is TGTGCCATCAGTAAAGACCCAAACCAGGACTATGGCTACACCTTC.

The chain employs TRBV4-1 and TRBJ2-1, with TRBD2 identical over 8 bases. Unmatched junction bases numbered 8, after V lost 0 bases and J lost 7 bases. The CDR3 contains 16 residues. Germline loops: CDR1 MGHRA, CDR2 YSYEKL. The CDR3 DNA reads TGCGCCAGCAGCCAAGAAAGGACTAGCTTTTGGAATGAGCAGTTCTTC. Amino acid sequence: CASSQERTSFWNEQFF.

This clonotype occurred a few times. The chain combines TRBV2 with TRBJ2-7, with D possibly matching TRBD1 (5 bases). CDR1 and CDR2 (germline): SNHLY, FYNNEI. This CDR3 has 11 residues. With 7 bases removed from V and 8 bases from J, the gap between germline ends came to 12 bases. CDR3 DNA sequence: TGTGCCAGCACCCAGGGTTACCAGCAGTACTTC. Protein sequence: CASTQGYQQYF.

This clonotype was found many times. This chain connects TRBV7-2 to TRBJ2-1; tentative D call: TRBD1 (6 bases). This CDR3 region has 13 residues. The V gene's germline CDR1 is SGHTA and CDR2 FQGNSA. V was clipped by 5 bases and J by 4 bases, with 9 bases between them. The CDR3 region is CASSRQVYNEQFF. The CDR3, as DNA: TGTGCCAGCAGCCGACAGGTTTACAATGAGCAGTTCTTC.

The chain is built from TRBV27 and TRBJ2-3, with D possibly being TRBD2 (5 bases). The CDR3 covers 12 residues. CDR1 is MNHEY, CDR2 SMNVEV, per germline (reference sequence). V shed 8 bases and J shed 4 bases, with 10 bases lying between them. The CDR3 sequence: CASGSSPDTQYF. The CDR3 nucleotides read TGTGCCAGCGGATCTAGCCCAGATACGCAGTATTTT.

As concerns this clonotype: Relative to the germline gene, one junction end is altered; a read error may explain this. The genes are TRBV3-1 and TRBJ2-3; 9 nucleotides match TRBD2. Germline V lookup: CDR1 LGHDT, CDR2 YNNKEL (reference sequence). The CDR3 extends over 17 amino acids. The CDR3 is CACSQGISGSRTDTQYF. The CDR3 DNA sequence: TGTGCCTGCAGCCAGGGTATTAGCGGGAGTAGAACAGATACGCAGTATTTT.